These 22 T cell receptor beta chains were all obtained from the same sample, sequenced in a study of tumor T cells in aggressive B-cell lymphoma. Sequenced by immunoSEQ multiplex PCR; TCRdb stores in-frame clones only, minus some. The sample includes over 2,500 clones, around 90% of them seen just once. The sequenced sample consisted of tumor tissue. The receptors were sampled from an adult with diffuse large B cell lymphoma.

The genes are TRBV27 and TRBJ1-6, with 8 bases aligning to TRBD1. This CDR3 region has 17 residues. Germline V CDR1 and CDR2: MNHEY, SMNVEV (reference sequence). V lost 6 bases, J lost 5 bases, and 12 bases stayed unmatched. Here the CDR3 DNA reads TGTGCCAGCAGGCCCACTATGGGGGGACAGGATAATTCACCCCTCCACTTT. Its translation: CASRPTMGGQDNSPLHF.

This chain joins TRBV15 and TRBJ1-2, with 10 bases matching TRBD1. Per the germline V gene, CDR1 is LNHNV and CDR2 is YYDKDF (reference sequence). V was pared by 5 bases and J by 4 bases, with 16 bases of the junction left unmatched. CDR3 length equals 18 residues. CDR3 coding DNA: TGTGCCACCAGCGGTGCCGGACAGGGGGTTCGGGACCTCTATGGCTACACCTTC. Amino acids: CATSGAGQGVRDLYGYTF.

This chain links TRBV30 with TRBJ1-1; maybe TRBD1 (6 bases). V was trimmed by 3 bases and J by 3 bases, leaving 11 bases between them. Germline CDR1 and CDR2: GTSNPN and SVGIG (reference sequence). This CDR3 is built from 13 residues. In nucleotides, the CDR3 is TGTGCCTGGAGCGGGCAGGGGTACACTGAAGCTTTCTTT. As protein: CAWSGQGYTEAFF.

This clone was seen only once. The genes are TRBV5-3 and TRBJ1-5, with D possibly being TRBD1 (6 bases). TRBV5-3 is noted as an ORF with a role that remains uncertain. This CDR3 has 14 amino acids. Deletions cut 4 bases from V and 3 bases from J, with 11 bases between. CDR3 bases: TGTGCCAGAAGCGCGGACAGCTCCAATCAGCCCCAGCATTTT. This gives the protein CARSADSSNQPQHF.

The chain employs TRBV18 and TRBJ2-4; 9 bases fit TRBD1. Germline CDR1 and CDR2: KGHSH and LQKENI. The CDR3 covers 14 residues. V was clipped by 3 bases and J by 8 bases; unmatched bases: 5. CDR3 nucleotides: TGTGCCAGCTCACCGAAACGGGACAGGGACATTCAGTACTTC. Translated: CASSPKRDRDIQYF.

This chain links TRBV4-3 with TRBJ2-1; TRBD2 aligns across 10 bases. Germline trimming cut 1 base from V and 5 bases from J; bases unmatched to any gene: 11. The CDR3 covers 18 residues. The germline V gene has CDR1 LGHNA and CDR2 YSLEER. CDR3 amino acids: CASSQGYLKRGGNNEQFF. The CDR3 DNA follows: TGCGCCAGCAGCCAAGGATATTTAAAGCGGGGGGGGAACAATGAGCAGTTCTTC.

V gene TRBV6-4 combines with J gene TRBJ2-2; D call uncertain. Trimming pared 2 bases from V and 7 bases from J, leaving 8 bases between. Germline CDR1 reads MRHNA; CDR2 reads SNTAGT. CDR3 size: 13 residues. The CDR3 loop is CASSDEDGGELFF. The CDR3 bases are TGTGCCAGCAGTGACGAGGATGGCGGGGAGCTGTTTTTT.

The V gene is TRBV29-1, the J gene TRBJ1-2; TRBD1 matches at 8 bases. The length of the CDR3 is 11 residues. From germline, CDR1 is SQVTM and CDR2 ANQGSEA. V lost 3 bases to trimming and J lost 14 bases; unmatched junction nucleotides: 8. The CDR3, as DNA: TGCAGCGTTGACGTTGAACAGGGGGATACCTTC. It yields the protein CSVDVEQGDTF.

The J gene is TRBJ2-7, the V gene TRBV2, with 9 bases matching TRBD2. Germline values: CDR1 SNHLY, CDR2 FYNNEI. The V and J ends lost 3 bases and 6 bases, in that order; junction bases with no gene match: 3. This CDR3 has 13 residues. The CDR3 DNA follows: TGTGCCAGCAGTGACGGCGGGAGGGGCGAGCAGTACTTC. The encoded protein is CASSDGGRGEQYF.

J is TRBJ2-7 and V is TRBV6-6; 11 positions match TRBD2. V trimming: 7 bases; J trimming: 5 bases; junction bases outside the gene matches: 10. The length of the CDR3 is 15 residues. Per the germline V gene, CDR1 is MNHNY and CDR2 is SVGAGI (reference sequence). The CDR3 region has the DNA TGTGCCAGCACTACTAGCGGGAGTGGGAACGACGAGCAGTACTTC. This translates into CASTTSGSGNDEQYF.

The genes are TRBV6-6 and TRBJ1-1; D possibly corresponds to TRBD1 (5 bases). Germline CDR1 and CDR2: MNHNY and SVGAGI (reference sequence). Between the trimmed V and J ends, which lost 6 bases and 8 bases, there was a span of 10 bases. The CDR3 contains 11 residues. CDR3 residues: CASREGKEAFF. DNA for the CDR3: TGTGCCAGCAGGGAGGGGAAAGAAGCTTTCTTT.

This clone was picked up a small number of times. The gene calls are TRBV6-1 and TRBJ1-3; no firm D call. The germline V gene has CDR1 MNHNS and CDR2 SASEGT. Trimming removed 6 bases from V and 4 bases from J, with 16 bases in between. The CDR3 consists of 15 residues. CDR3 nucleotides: TGTGCCAGCAGAGTCGGCGCATCGGGGGGAAACACCATATATTTT. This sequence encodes CASRVGASGGNTIYF.

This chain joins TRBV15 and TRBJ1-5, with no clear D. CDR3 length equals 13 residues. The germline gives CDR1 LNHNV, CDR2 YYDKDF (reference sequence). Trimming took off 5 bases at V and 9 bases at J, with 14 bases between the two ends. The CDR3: CATSRGRQRPQHF. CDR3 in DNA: TGTGCCACCAGCCGAGGGAGGCAGAGGCCCCAGCATTTT.

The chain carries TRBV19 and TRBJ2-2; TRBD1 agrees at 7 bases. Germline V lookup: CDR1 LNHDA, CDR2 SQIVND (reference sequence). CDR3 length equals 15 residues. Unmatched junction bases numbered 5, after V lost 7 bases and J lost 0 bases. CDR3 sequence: CASKEDRTNTGELFF. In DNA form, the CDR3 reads TGTGCCAGTAAGGAGGACAGGACGAACACCGGGGAGCTGTTTTTT.

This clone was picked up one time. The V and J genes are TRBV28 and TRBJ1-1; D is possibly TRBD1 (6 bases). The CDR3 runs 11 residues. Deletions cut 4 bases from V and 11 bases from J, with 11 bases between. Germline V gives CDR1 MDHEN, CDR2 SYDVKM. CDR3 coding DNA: TGTGCCAGCAGTTCCTCAGGGGAGGCTTTCTTT. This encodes CASSSSGEAFF.

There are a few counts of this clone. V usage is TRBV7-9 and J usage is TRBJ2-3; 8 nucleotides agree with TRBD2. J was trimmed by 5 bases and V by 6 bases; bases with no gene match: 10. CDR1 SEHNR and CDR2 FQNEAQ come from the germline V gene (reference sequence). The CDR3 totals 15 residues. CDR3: CASRPRGGQVDTQYF. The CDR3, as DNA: TGTGCCAGCAGACCCCGGGGGGGTCAGGTAGATACGCAGTATTTT.

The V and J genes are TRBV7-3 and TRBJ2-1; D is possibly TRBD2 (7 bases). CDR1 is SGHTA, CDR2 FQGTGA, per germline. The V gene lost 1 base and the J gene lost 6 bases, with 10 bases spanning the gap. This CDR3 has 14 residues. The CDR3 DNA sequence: TGTGCCAGCAGCTTAATGGGGGGGCCCAATGAGCAGTTCTTC. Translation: CASSLMGGPNEQFF. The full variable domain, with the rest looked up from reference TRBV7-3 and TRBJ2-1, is GAGVSQTPSNKVTEKGKYVELRCDPISGHTALYWYRQSLGQGPEFLIYFQGTGAADDSGLPNDRFFAVRPEGSVSTLKIQRTERGDSAVYLCASSLMGGPNEQFFGPGTRLTVL.

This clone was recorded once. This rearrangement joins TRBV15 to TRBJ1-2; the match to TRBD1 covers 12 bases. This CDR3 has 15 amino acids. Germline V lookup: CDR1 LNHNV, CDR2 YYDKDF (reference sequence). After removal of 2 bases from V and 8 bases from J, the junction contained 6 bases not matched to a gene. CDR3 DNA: TGTGCCACCAGCAGATATGGGACAGGGGGCGGAGGCTACACCTTC. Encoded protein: CATSRYGTGGGGYTF.

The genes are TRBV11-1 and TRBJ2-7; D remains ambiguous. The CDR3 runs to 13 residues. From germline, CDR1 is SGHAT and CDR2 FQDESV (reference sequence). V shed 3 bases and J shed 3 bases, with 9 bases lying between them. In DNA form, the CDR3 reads TGTGCCAGCAGCTTCGGTCCGCTCTACGAGCAGTACTTC. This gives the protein CASSFGPLYEQYF.

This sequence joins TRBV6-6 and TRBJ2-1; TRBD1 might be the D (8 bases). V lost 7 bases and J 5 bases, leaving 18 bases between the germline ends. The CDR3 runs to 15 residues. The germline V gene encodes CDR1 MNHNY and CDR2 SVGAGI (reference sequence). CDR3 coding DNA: TGTGCCAGCAAACCCACAGGGGGGGGTGACAATGAGCAGTTCTTC. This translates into CASKPTGGGDNEQFF.

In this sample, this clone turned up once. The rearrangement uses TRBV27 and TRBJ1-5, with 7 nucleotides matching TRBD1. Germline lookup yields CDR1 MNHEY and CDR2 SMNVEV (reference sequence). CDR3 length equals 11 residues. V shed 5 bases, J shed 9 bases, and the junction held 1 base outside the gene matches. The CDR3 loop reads CASSQGGPQHF. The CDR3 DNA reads TGTGCCAGCAGTCAGGGGGGGCCCCAGCATTTT.

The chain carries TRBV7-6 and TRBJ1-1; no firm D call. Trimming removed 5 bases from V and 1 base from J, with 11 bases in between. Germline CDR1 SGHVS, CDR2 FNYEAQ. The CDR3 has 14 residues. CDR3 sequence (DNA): TGTGCCAGCAGCGCCAGTCCCCAGAACACTGAAGCTTTCTTT. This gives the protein CASSASPQNTEAFF.